This T cell receptor beta chain comes out of a study of T-cell memory formation after mild COVID-19. Study-level findings and limits: Researchers could not confirm that second-wave clones peaking on day 37 targeted SARS-CoV-2. Most CD4+ clones that shrank were in CM and EM, while CD8+ ones turned up in EMRA. Memory sampled before infection contained some responding clones, suggesting cross-reactive memory joined. Day 15 to 85 contractors were CD4/CD8 balanced; later expanders leaned CD4+.

This CDR3 comprises 14 residues. Germline assignment: CDR1 DFQATT and CDR2 SNEGSKA (reference sequence). After removal of 0 bases from V and 4 bases from J, the junction contained 2 bases not matched to a gene. To note about this clonotype: Its antigen is undetermined.

TCRdb re-analysed the 5' RACE reads in MiXCR, keeping a single row per CDR3 protein. Of under 250,000 distinct CDR3 sequences in the sample, 27% were seen once. This receptor was identified in an adult woman who had mild COVID-19 (a few samples of this study predate the infection). Cell type and time point are not known. This chain uses TRBV20-1 with TRBJ2-5; 10 bases match TRBD2. Sequenced input: PBMCs or a T cell subset sorted from them (not recorded which). The CDR3 spells CSARDRLAGETQYF. CDR3 DNA sequence: TGCAGTGCTAGAGATAGACTAGCGGGAGAGACCCAGTACTTC.